These 14 T cell receptor beta chains were sequenced from one sample in a study of cytomegalovirus exposure and HLA in healthy donors. It was with 60 Vbeta and 13 Jbeta primers that the PCR ran. TCRdb keeps only in-frame clones here, not all; method: immunoSEQ multiplex PCR. Here the sample spans 100,000 to 150,000 clones, about 74% being singletons. Sequencing input: PBMCs. These receptors were taken from a young man in good health and CMV-seronegative.

The chain joins TRBV7-3 to TRBJ2-2, with 9 positions matching TRBD1. Germline CDR1 is SGHTA and CDR2 is FQGTGA. J was trimmed by 5 bases and V by 4 bases; bases with no gene match: 8. The CDR3 loop spans 16 amino acids. CDR3: CASSSTGGAGTGELFF. The CDR3 nucleotides read TGTGCCAGCAGCTCCACAGGGGGCGCGGGAACCGGGGAGCTGTTTTTT.

The CDR3 reads CASSPLQGSGETQYF. CDR3 coding DNA: TGTGCCAGCTCACCTTTACAGGGATCAGGAGAGACCCAGTACTTC. The J gene is TRBJ2-5, the V gene TRBV18; D might be TRBD1 (6 bases). V was cut by 3 bases and J by 4 bases, with 15 bases left in between. The CDR3 consists of 15 residues. Looked up from germline, CDR1 is KGHSH and CDR2 is LQKENI.

The chain combines TRBV6-1 with TRBJ2-1, with D perhaps TRBD2 (6 bases). The CDR3 is 13 amino acids. V shed 2 bases and J shed 9 bases, with 11 bases lying between them. Germline CDR1 and CDR2: MNHNS and SASEGT. The CDR3 protein is CASSEWRGGEQFF. CDR3 DNA: TGTGCCAGCAGTGAATGGCGGGGAGGTGAGCAGTTCTTC.

The chain has TRBV5-1 and TRBJ1-1, with 9 bases identical to TRBD1. J was trimmed by 3 bases and V by 3 bases; bases with no gene match: 6. Germline values: CDR1 SGHRS, CDR2 YFSETQ. The CDR3 covers 15 residues. Here the CDR3 reads CASSWGQGKDTEAFF. The CDR3 DNA reads as TGCGCCAGCAGCTGGGGACAGGGTAAGGACACTGAAGCTTTCTTT.

J is TRBJ2-7 and V is TRBV28, with a tentative D call TRBD2 (6 bases). Trimming stripped 11 bases from V and 1 base from J, with 9 bases between. Germline V gives CDR1 MDHEN, CDR2 SYDVKM. This CDR3 has 11 amino acids. CDR3 sequence: CAGGDSYEQYF. The DNA for the CDR3 is TGTGCCGGCGGGGATTCCTACGAGCAGTACTTC.

The V call is TRBV14, the J call TRBJ1-2; perhaps TRBD1 as D (5 bases). CDR3 length: 13 amino acids. The germline V gene has CDR1 SGHDN and CDR2 FVKESK. Trimming took 3 bases from V and 8 from J, leaving 13 bases between them. CDR3 loop: CASSQKIREGYTF. The DNA for the CDR3 is TGTGCCAGCAGCCAGAAAATCAGGGAAGGCTACACCTTC.

V gene TRBV4-2 combines with J gene TRBJ2-7, with 9 bases aligning to TRBD1. CDR1 LGHNA and CDR2 YNFKEQ come from the germline V gene. The CDR3 is 18 residues long. V gave up 4 bases and J gave up 0 bases; unmatched junction bases: 13. The CDR3 sequence: CASSLPGQGGGGSYEQYF. CDR3 nucleotides: TGTGCCAGCAGCCTCCCGGGACAGGGAGGAGGAGGCTCCTACGAGCAGTACTTC.

The chain employs TRBV15 and TRBJ2-7; possible D gene TRBD1, 5 bases. The CDR3 is made up of 13 amino acids. The V end was cut by 5 bases, the J end by 5 bases, with 13 bases between. Germline CDR1 reads LNHNV; CDR2 reads YYDKDF (reference sequence). The DNA of the CDR3 is TGTGCCACCAGCCAGATGGCAGGGCACGAGCAGTACTTC. This gives the protein CATSQMAGHEQYF.

This chain connects TRBV2 to TRBJ2-7; D is unresolved. The ends were cut back, 5 bases at V and 0 bases at J, with 14 bases in the middle. CDR1 and CDR2 from the germline V gene are SNHLY and FYNNEI. The CDR3 runs 15 residues. CDR3 DNA: TGTGCCAGCAGTCCCGAAGCCACCCTCTCCTACGAGCAGTACTTC. Protein: CASSPEATLSYEQYF.

This chain links TRBV11-2 with TRBJ1-1; 9 nucleotides match TRBD1. The ends lost 4 bases at V and 4 bases at J; junction bases unmatched: 4. Germline CDR1 SGHAT, CDR2 FQNNGV. CDR3 length: 14 amino acids. The CDR3 DNA reads as TGTGCCAGCAGCTACAGGGGGCCCGGCACTGAAGCTTTCTTT. Translating it yields CASSYRGPGTEAFF.

The chain has TRBV4-1 and TRBJ2-1; 9 bases agree with TRBD1. Germline loops: CDR1 MGHRA, CDR2 YSYEKL. With V trimmed by 4 bases and J by 3 bases, 7 bases remained unmatched. There are 16 residues in the CDR3. CDR3: CASSPTGTGSYNEQFF. In DNA, the CDR3 is TGCGCCAGCAGCCCTACCGGGACAGGGAGCTACAATGAGCAGTTCTTC.

This chain connects TRBV29-1 to TRBJ2-1; perhaps TRBD2 as D (6 bases). Germline values: CDR1 SQVTM, CDR2 ANQGSEA. With 5 bases removed from V and 12 bases from J, the gap between germline ends came to 26 bases. CDR3 length equals 15 residues. CDR3 sequence reads: CSVRPGLYQTTGQFF. In DNA, the CDR3 is TGCAGCGTTCGACCGGGACTTTACCAAACCACGGGGCAGTTCTTC.

Concerning this clone: The junction differs from germline at one of its ends, possibly a read error. This chain uses TRBV15 with TRBJ2-7, with TRBD1 as a possible D gene (5 bases). The CDR3 runs 14 residues. Per the germline V gene, CDR1 is LNHNV and CDR2 is YYDKDF (reference sequence). This chain's CDR3 is CAASRGDSMYEQYF. CDR3 DNA sequence: TGTGCCGCCAGCAGAGGCGACAGTATGTACGAGCAGTACTTC.

The chain is built from TRBV19 and TRBJ2-1, with TRBD1 matching 9 bases. The CDR3 loop spans 15 amino acids. With 4 bases clipped from V and 3 bases from J, the junction kept 4 bases outside the gene matches. The germline V gene encodes CDR1 LNHDA and CDR2 SQIVND (reference sequence). The CDR3 DNA is TGTGCCAGTAGTACCCCGGGACAGGGCTACAATGAGCAGTTCTTC. Translating it yields CASSTPGQGYNEQFF.